These 27 T cell receptor beta chains were all obtained from the same sample, sequenced in a study of blood T cell repertoires in COVID-19 (dated by TCRdb to 2020 to 2022). Library generation was performed with the immunoSEQ multiplex PCR assay. Entries here come from immuneACCESS through TCRdb and include only in-frame sequences with V and J called. Some clones fail to appear in such tables; in the studies checked, an unresolved V gene covers under half of the shortfall, and the cause of the remainder is unknown. The sample records about 250,000 clones, around 85% of which are singletons. Approximately 0.94% of the sample is in the top ten clones. The specimen sequenced was peripheral blood. Receptors originate from a human donor with COVID-19, enrolled during active disease. The donor label of this sample is uncertain.

The V call is TRBV7-9, the J call TRBJ1-2; no definite D call. The CDR3 has 15 residues. V gave up 1 base and J gave up 4 bases, with 13 bases separating them. Germline CDR1 reads SEHNR; CDR2 reads FQNEAQ (reference sequence). The CDR3 spells CASSLDSQPLYGYTF. The CDR3 DNA reads as TGTGCCAGCAGCTTAGACAGCCAGCCCCTCTATGGCTACACCTTC.

The CDR3 region is CASSRGASSYNEQFF. The CDR3 region has the DNA TGTGCCAGCAGCCGCGGGGCTAGCTCCTACAATGAGCAGTTCTTC. The chain joins TRBV3-1 (or the pseudogene TRBV3-2) to TRBJ2-1; TRBD2 might be the D (6 bases). Germline CDR1 is LGHDT and CDR2 is YNNKEL (reference sequence). The CDR3 consists of 15 residues. V shed 4 bases and J shed 0 bases, with 10 bases lying between them.

This clone occurred a few times. The V gene is TRBV5-6, the J gene TRBJ2-5, with 13 bases that match TRBD2. After removal of 7 bases from V and 1 base from J, the junction contained 4 bases not matched to a gene. The CDR3 sequence is 15 residues long. Germline CDR1 and CDR2: SGHDT and YYEEEE. The CDR3 DNA follows: TGTGCCAGCTCTAGGACTAGCGGGGGCCAAGAGACCCAGTACTTC. It specifies CASSRTSGGQETQYF. The variable domain in full, with the rest retrieved from reference TRBV5-6 and TRBJ2-5, is DAGVTQSPTHLIKTRGQQVTLRCSPKSGHDTVSWYQQALGQGPQFIFQYYEEEERQRGNFPDRFSGHQFPNYSSELNVNALLLGDSALYLCASSRTSGGQETQYFGPGTRLLVL.

V and J are TRBV24-1 and TRBJ1-2; no firm D call. CDR1 and CDR2 (germline): KGHDR, SFDVKD. V was shortened by 1 base and J by 4 bases, with 9 bases between the two germline ends. The CDR3 sequence is 14 residues long. The chain's CDR3 is CATSDLRRSYGYTF. CDR3 nucleotide sequence: TGTGCCACCAGTGATTTACGGCGGTCCTATGGCTACACCTTC.

This clone occurred a few times. The rearrangement joins TRBV5-5 to TRBJ2-2; 8 bases fit TRBD2. V dropped 2 bases and J dropped 4; count of bases not matched to a gene: 4. Germline CDR1 and CDR2: SGHKS and YYEKEE (reference sequence). This CDR3 has 15 amino acids. CDR3: CASSLSAGATGELFF. CDR3 coding DNA: TGTGCCAGCAGCTTATCAGCGGGAGCCACCGGGGAGCTGTTTTTT.

J is TRBJ2-1 and V is TRBV19; 9 bases fit TRBD2. V dropped 5 bases and J dropped 2; count of bases not matched to a gene: 4. The CDR3 runs to 15 residues. Germline V CDR1 and CDR2: LNHDA, SQIVND (reference sequence). The CDR3 coding sequence is TGTGCCAGTAGTTCAGCGGGAGGAACCTACAATGAGCAGTTCTTC. Translation: CASSSAGGTYNEQFF.

J is TRBJ1-1 and V is TRBV3-1 (or the pseudogene TRBV3-2); D unresolved. Germline CDR1 LGHDT, CDR2 YNNKEL (reference sequence). The V and J ends lost 2 bases and 1 base respectively, with 5 bases between them. The CDR3 contains 13 residues. The chain's CDR3 is CASSQLPNTEAFF. CDR3 nucleotides: TGTGCCAGCAGCCAACTTCCGAACACTGAAGCTTTCTTT.

The chain recombines TRBV30 with TRBJ1-1; D gene uncertain. The V and J ends lost 4 bases and 6 bases respectively, with 12 bases between them. CDR3 length: 12 residues. The germline CDR1 and CDR2 sequences are GTSNPN and SVGIG (reference sequence). The CDR3 sequence is CAWIREGAEAFF. CDR3 nucleotide sequence: TGTGCCTGGATTCGGGAGGGCGCTGAAGCTTTCTTT.

The gene calls are TRBV30 and TRBJ2-2; maybe TRBD1 (6 bases). Looked up from germline, CDR1 is GTSNPN and CDR2 is SVGIG (reference sequence). The CDR3 has 14 amino acids. V was trimmed by 3 bases and J by 5 bases, leaving 13 bases between them. The DNA of the CDR3 is TGTGCCTGGAGCCCTGTAAGGGGGACCGGGGAGCTGTTTTTT. Translation gives CAWSPVRGTGELFF.

The genes are TRBV9 and TRBJ2-3; a weak D match, TRBD1 (5 bases). The V gene lost 5 bases and the J gene lost 3 bases, with 19 bases spanning the gap. CDR1 and CDR2 (germline): SGDLS, YYNGEE. This CDR3 region has 16 residues. This chain's CDR3 is CASSPPPRERTDTQYF. As DNA, the CDR3 is TGTGCCAGCAGTCCCCCCCCCAGGGAACGGACAGATACGCAGTATTTT.

The CDR3 loop is CATSDLEGDGPPSSEAFF. In DNA form, the CDR3 reads TGTGCCACCAGTGATTTGGAGGGGGACGGTCCCCCTTCCTCTGAAGCTTTCTTT. The J gene is TRBJ1-1, the V gene TRBV24-1, with TRBD1 as a possible D gene (6 bases). V dropped 0 bases and J dropped 6 bases, with 22 bases sitting between them. The CDR3 totals 18 residues. Germline loops: CDR1 KGHDR, CDR2 SFDVKD.

The chain joins TRBV4-2 to TRBJ1-1; maybe TRBD1 (5 bases). V lost 4 bases, J lost 4 bases, and 16 bases lay in between. The CDR3 consists of 15 residues. Per the germline V gene, CDR1 is LGHNA and CDR2 is YNFKEQ. CDR3 protein: CASSPEVLGVTEAFF. The DNA for the CDR3 is TGTGCCAGCAGCCCCGAGGTCCTAGGGGTCACTGAAGCTTTCTTT.

J is TRBJ2-7 and V is TRBV2, with 7 positions matching TRBD2. The CDR3 sequence is 14 residues long. Per the germline V gene, CDR1 is SNHLY and CDR2 is FYNNEI. V was pared by 4 bases and J by 1 base, with 4 bases of the junction left unmatched. CDR3 in amino acids: CASSGWGGSYEQYF. In DNA form, the CDR3 reads TGTGCCAGCAGTGGGTGGGGAGGGTCCTACGAGCAGTACTTC.

This chain connects TRBV11-2 to TRBJ2-5; 8 bases agree with TRBD1. CDR1 SGHAT and CDR2 FQNNGV come from the germline V gene. J was trimmed by 1 base and V by 1 base; bases with no gene match: 2. The CDR3 is 15 amino acids. The CDR3 is CASSLGDRFQETQYF. Written as DNA, the CDR3 is TGTGCCAGCAGCTTAGGGGACAGGTTCCAAGAGACCCAGTACTTC. Full variable domain (remainder filled in from reference TRBV11-2 and TRBJ2-5): EAGVAQSPRYKIIEKRQSVAFWCNPISGHATLYWYQQILGQGPKLLIQFQNNGVVDDSQLPKDRFSAERLKGVDSTLKIQPAKLEDSAVYLCASSLGDRFQETQYFGPGTRLLVL.

This chain links TRBV11-3 with TRBJ2-1; TRBD1 agrees at 10 bases. Per germline, CDR1 SGHNT and CDR2 YENEEA. The ends lost 2 bases at V and 7 bases at J; junction bases unmatched: 5. The CDR3 covers 15 residues. As DNA, the CDR3 is TGTGCCAGCAGCTTACGACAGGGGGCGGGTAATGAGCAGTTCTTC. Protein: CASSLRQGAGNEQFF.

The chain joins TRBV7-9 to TRBJ2-1; the match to TRBD2 covers 10 bases. Germline CDR1 SEHNR, CDR2 FQNEAQ (reference sequence). The CDR3 consists of 19 residues. The ends lost 5 bases at V and 0 bases at J; junction bases unmatched: 13. The CDR3 sequence is CASSPRTSGLKYSYNEQFF. The CDR3 bases are TGTGCCAGCAGCCCTAGGACTAGCGGCCTAAAATACTCCTACAATGAGCAGTTCTTC. The entire variable domain, with the rest obtained from reference TRBV7-9 and TRBJ2-1, is as follows: DTGVSQNPRHKITKRGQNVTFRCDPISEHNRLYWYRQTLGQGPEFLTYFQNEAQLEKSRLLSDRFSAERPKGSFSTLEIQRTEQGDSAMYLCASSPRTSGLKYSYNEQFFGPGTRLTVL.

The chain employs TRBV6-2 or TRBV6-3 and TRBJ1-5, with 7 positions matching TRBD1. After removal of 5 bases from V and 5 bases from J, the junction contained 3 bases not matched to a gene. The CDR3 consists of 13 residues. Germline V gene data show CDR1 as MNHEY and CDR2 as SVGEGT. CDR3 sequence: CASSRQGYQPQHF. In DNA, the CDR3 is TGTGCCAGCAGTAGACAGGGCTATCAGCCCCAGCATTTT.

V and J are TRBV6-1 and TRBJ1-2; D might be TRBD1 (6 bases). Between the trimmed V and J ends, which lost 2 bases and 2 bases, there was a span of 12 bases. The germline V gene has CDR1 MNHNS and CDR2 SASEGT. The CDR3 contains 15 residues. CDR3 amino acids: CASSEWTASNYGYTF. CDR3 bases: TGTGCCAGCAGTGAATGGACAGCTTCCAACTATGGCTACACCTTC.

The gene calls are TRBV28 and TRBJ2-2; a possible D gene is TRBD2 (6 bases). CDR1 is MDHEN, CDR2 SYDVKM, per germline. The CDR3 has 14 residues. With 6 bases removed from V and 3 bases from J, the gap between germline ends came to 11 bases. CDR3 amino acids: CASSGGIYTGELFF. The DNA of the CDR3 is TGTGCCAGCAGCGGCGGGATTTACACCGGGGAGCTGTTTTTT.

The chain has TRBV3-1 (or the pseudogene TRBV3-2) and TRBJ2-2; TRBD1 might be the D (6 bases). V was trimmed by 5 bases and J by 7 bases, leaving 11 bases between them. In germline, CDR1 is LGHDT, CDR2 YNNKEL (reference sequence). This CDR3 is 13 amino acids long. CDR3 nucleotides: TGTGCCAGCAGCTACCGGGACATCGGGGAGCTGTTTTTT. It codes for CASSYRDIGELFF.

The rearrangement links TRBV30 to TRBJ1-4; TRBD1 might be the D (5 bases). Germline lookup yields CDR1 GTSNPN and CDR2 SVGIG (reference sequence). Trimming shortened V by 0 bases and J by 11 bases, and 16 bases separated the two germline ends. The CDR3 is 14 residues long. CDR3 DNA: TGTGCCTGGAGTGTAGTGGGATCTGGGGGGAAACTGTTTTTT. Translation: CAWSVVGSGGKLFF. The full variable domain, in which reference TRBV30 and TRBJ1-4 provide the parts outside the CDR3, is SQTIHQWPATLVQPVGSPLSLECTVEGTSNPNLYWYRQAAGRGLQLLFYSVGIGQISSEVPQNLSASRPQDRQFILSSKKLLLSDSGFYLCAWSVVGSGGKLFFGSGTQLSVL.

This clone was detected only a few times. The CDR3 DNA reads as TGCGCCAGCAGCTTAGGGGTCTACGAGCAGTACTTC. Protein sequence: CASSLGVYEQYF. This chain links TRBV5-1 with TRBJ2-7; TRBD1 might be the D (5 bases). Trimming cost V 2 bases and J 3 bases, with 6 bases left between them. The CDR3 is made up of 12 amino acids. The germline gives CDR1 SGHRS, CDR2 YFSETQ. Full variable domain (outside the CDR3, taken from reference TRBV5-1 and TRBJ2-7): KAGVTQTPRYLIKTRGQQVTLSCSPISGHRSVSWYQQTPGQGLQFLFEYFSETQRNKGNFPGRFSGRQFSNSRSEMNVSTLELGDSALYLCASSLGVYEQYFGPGTRLTVT.

The chain joins TRBV9 to TRBJ2-2, with TRBD2 matching 14 bases. The length of the CDR3 is 18 residues. The V gene end was trimmed by 2 bases and the J gene end by 0 bases; junction bases not matched to a gene: 3. Germline assignment: CDR1 SGDLS and CDR2 YYNGEE. This CDR3 reads CASSVGTSGSPNTGELFF. The CDR3 DNA follows: TGTGCCAGCAGCGTCGGGACTAGCGGGAGTCCGAACACCGGGGAGCTGTTTTTT.

The gene calls are TRBV6-5 and TRBJ2-7, with 7 bases that match TRBD2. This CDR3 region has 16 residues. In germline, CDR1 is MNHEY, CDR2 SVGAGI. J gave up 3 bases and V 2 bases, and 10 bases lay outside the gene matches. DNA for the CDR3: TGTGCCAGCAGTTACGCCGGCCAGCGGGGACTCTACGAGCAGTACTTC. Its protein product is CASSYAGQRGLYEQYF.

In DNA form, the CDR3 reads TGTGCCAGCAGCTTAAGCACCTCCTACGAGCAGTACTTC. Its protein is CASSLSTSYEQYF. The chain uses TRBV7-9 and TRBJ2-7; D uncertain. CDR3 length: 13 amino acids. The germline V and J ends were trimmed by 2 bases and 0 bases, with 5 bases remaining between them. CDR1 SEHNR and CDR2 FQNEAQ come from the germline V gene (reference sequence).

This sequence joins TRBV5-4 and TRBJ2-7; D is uncertain. The length of the CDR3 is 13 residues. Trimming stripped 1 base from V and 8 bases from J, with 13 bases between. Germline CDR1 is SGHNT and CDR2 is YYREEE (reference sequence). CDR3 nucleotides: TGTGCCAGCAGCTTGTCAAGTAGAGAGAAGCAGTACTTC. This codes for CASSLSSREKQYF. Full variable domain (missing parts from reference TRBV5-4 and TRBJ2-7): ETGVTQSPTHLIKTRGQQVTLRCSSQSGHNTVSWYQQALGQGPQFIFQYYREEENGRGNFPPRFSGLQFPNYSSELNVNALELDDSALYLCASSLSSREKQYFGPGTRLTVT.

The V call is TRBV4-3, the J call TRBJ2-3; perhaps TRBD2 as D (6 bases). Germline-derived CDR1 and CDR2 are LGHNA and YSLEER. CDR3 size: 18 residues. Trimming left V 0 bases short and J 0 bases short, with 16 bases between. The chain's CDR3 is CASSQDPEGTLSTDTQYF. In DNA, the CDR3 is TGCGCCAGCAGCCAAGATCCGGAGGGGACCCTCAGCACAGATACGCAGTATTTT.